This T cell receptor beta chain was identified during a study of regulatory T cells in long-lasting Graves disease. CDR3-region Arm-PCR and iRepertoire HTBI primers produced the TCR beta libraries. TCRdb used MiXCR to reprocess the multiplex PCR reads, holding one entry per CDR3 protein. Counted here are around 470,000 distinct CDR3 sequences, 14% occurring once; the ten biggest clones make up about 15%. This clonotype was seen a handful of times. The germline V gene encodes CDR1 MDHEN and CDR2 SYDVKM. This CDR3 contains 13 residues. Trimming left V 5 bases short and J 6 bases short, with 13 bases between. As to time point: newly diagnosed GD, antithyroid drugs for less than 3 months. With RNA extracted from PBMCs as input, the TCR library was made. The same data also contributed to another study, on T cells in Graves' hyperthyroidism and ophthalmopathy. From that report: The HTBI primer set was used in a first-round RT-PCR of the TCR CDR3. Peripheral blood also featured most of the thyroid clonotypes expanded above 0.001.

The receptor's source is a woman aged 50 to 60 with Graves disease. The sequencing used peripheral blood mononuclear cells (PBMCs), collected at new diagnosis, from a patient treated with antithyroid drugs. The rearrangement uses TRBV28 and TRBJ1-1; D may be TRBD1 (6 bases). CDR3 nucleotides: TGTGCCAGCAGTCCGGGGGGGGGCCCTGAAGCTTTCTTT. Translation gives CASSPGGGPEAFF.